This TCR beta chain was captured by sequencing in a study of shared T cell receptors in the human thymus. Germline assignment: CDR1 SGHTS and CDR2 YDEGEE. The length of the CDR3 is 16 residues. The ends lost 1 base at V and 12 bases at J; junction bases unmatched: 9. Sequencing was performed with immunoSEQ multiplex PCR; in TCRdb, only in-frame clones are kept and a portion is missing. This table holds over 350,000 clones, more than 85% found once. The specimen was thymocytes. The genes are TRBV5-8 and TRBJ2-1; TRBD2 aligns across 14 bases. This clonotype was sampled from a human donor. The CDR3 coding sequence is TGTGCCAGCAGCTTGTTCAGGACTAGCGGGAGGTTGGTGCAGTTCTTC. Amino acids: CASSLFRTSGRLVQFF.